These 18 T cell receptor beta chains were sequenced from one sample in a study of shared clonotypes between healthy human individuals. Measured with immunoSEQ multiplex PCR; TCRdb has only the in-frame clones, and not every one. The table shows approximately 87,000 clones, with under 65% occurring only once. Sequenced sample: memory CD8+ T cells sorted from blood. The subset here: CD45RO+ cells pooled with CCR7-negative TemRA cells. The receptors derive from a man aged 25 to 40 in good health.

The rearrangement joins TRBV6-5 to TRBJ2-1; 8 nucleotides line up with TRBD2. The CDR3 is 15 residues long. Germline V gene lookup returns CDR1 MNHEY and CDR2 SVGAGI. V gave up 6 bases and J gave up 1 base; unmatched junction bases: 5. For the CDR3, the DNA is TGTGCCAGCAGGAACGGGAGGGGGTCCTACAATGAGCAGTTCTTC. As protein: CASRNGRGSYNEQFF.

The CDR3 region is CASSLDRAGAKTQYF. The CDR3 DNA is TGTGCCAGCAGCTTAGATCGGGCAGGCGCGAAGACCCAGTACTTC. This chain connects TRBV7-9 to TRBJ2-5; D uncertain. Germline V CDR1 and CDR2: SEHNR, FQNEAQ (reference sequence). Trimming pared 1 base from V and 6 bases from J, leaving 15 bases between. This CDR3 comprises 15 residues.

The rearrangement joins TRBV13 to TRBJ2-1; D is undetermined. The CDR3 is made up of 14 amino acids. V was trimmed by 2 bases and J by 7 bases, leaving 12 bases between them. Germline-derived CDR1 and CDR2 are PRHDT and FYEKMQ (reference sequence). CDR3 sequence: CASSLSGLGNEQFF. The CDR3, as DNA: TGTGCCAGCAGCTTAAGTGGTCTGGGGAATGAGCAGTTCTTC.

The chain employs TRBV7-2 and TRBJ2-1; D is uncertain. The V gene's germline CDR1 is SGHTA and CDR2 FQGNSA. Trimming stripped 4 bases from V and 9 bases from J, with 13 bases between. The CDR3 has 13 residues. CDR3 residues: CASSSPPRVEQFF. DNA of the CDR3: TGTGCCAGCAGCTCGCCCCCAAGGGTTGAGCAGTTCTTC.

The CDR3 loop reads CASSPDGELAKNIQYF. In DNA, the CDR3 is TGTGCCAGCTCACCGGACGGGGAGCTGGCCAAAAACATTCAGTACTTC. The chain is built from TRBV18 and TRBJ2-4; D may be TRBD2 (5 bases). CDR1 is KGHSH and CDR2 is LQKENI in the germline V gene. Trimming removed 3 bases at V and 1 base at J, with 13 bases between. CDR3 length: 16 residues.

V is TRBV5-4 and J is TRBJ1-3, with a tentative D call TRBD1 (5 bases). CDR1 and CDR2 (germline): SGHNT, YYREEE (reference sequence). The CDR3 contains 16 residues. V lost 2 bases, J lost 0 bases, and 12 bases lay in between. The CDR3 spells CASSFGMGTSGNTIYF. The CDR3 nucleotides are TGTGCCAGCAGCTTTGGGATGGGGACCTCTGGAAACACCATATATTTT.

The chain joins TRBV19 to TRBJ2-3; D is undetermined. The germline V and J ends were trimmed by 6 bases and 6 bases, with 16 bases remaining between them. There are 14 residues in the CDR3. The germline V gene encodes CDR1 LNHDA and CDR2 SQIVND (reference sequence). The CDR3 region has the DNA TGTGCCAGTAGCCGGACGCCATTGGGCGATACGCAGTATTTT. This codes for CASSRTPLGDTQYF. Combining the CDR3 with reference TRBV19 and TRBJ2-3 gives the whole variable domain DGGITQSPKYLFRKEGQNVTLSCEQNLNHDAMYWYRQDPGQGLRLIYYSQIVNDFQKGDIAEGYSVSREKKESFPLTVTSAQKNPTAFYLCASSRTPLGDTQYFGPGTRLTVL.

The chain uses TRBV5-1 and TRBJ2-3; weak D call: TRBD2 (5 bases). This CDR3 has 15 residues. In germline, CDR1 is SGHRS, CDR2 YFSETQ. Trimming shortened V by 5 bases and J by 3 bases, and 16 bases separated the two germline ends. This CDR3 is CASSPNGERTDTQYF. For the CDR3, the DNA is TGCGCCAGCAGTCCAAACGGGGAGAGGACAGATACGCAGTATTTT.

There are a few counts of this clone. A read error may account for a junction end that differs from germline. The CDR3 nucleotides are TGTGCCAGAAGCCACGACAGGGGGAAACTTCGAGACACAGATACGCAGTATTTT. This sequence encodes CARSHDRGKLRDTDTQYF. The V and J genes are TRBV4-2 and TRBJ2-3; 9 bases line up with TRBD1. From germline, CDR1 is LGHNA and CDR2 YNFKEQ. The CDR3 is 18 amino acids.

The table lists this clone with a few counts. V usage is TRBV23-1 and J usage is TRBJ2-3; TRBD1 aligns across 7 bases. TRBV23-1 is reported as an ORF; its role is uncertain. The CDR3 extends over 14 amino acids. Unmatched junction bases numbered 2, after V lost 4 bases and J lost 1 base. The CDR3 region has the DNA TGCGCCAGCAGTCCGACAGGGCGCACAGATACGCAGTATTTT. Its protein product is CASSPTGRTDTQYF.

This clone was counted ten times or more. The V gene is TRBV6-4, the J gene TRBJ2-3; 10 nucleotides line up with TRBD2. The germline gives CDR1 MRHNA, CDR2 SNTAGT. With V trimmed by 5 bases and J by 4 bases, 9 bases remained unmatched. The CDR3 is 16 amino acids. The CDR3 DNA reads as TGTGCCAGCAGTAGTCTAAAAGCGGGAGGGCCAGATACGCAGTATTTT. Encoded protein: CASSSLKAGGPDTQYF.

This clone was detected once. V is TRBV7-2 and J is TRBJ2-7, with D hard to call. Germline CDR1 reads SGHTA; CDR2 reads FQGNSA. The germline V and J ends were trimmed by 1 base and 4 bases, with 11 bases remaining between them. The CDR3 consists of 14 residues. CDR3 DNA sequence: TGTGCCAGCAGCTTAGTTTCCCAACTTTACGAGCAGTACTTC. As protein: CASSLVSQLYEQYF. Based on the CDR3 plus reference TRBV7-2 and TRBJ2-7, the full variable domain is GAGVSQSPSNKVTEKGKDVELRCDPISGHTALYWYRQSLGQGLEFLIYFQGNSAPDKSGLPSDRFSAERTGGSVSTLTIQRTQQEDSAVYLCASSLVSQLYEQYFGPGTRLTVT.

The CDR3: CASSPAGTLYEQYF. CDR3 DNA: TGCGCCAGCAGCCCAGCCGGGACCCTCTACGAGCAGTACTTC. This chain links TRBV5-1 with TRBJ2-7; either TRBD1 or TRBD2 may fit D (5 bases each). The V end lost 4 bases, the J end lost 3 bases, and 14 bases lay between the germline ends. The CDR3 is 14 amino acids. CDR1 and CDR2 from the germline V gene are SGHRS and YFSETQ.

CDR3 sequence reads: CASSQRQVANEKLFF. CDR3 coding DNA: TGCGCCAGCAGCCAGCGACAGGTGGCTAATGAAAAACTGTTTTTT. J is TRBJ1-4 and V is TRBV4-1; D may be TRBD1 (6 bases). Germline values: CDR1 MGHRA, CDR2 YSYEKL. This CDR3 is built from 15 residues. Deletions cut 3 bases from V and 3 bases from J, with 11 bases between.

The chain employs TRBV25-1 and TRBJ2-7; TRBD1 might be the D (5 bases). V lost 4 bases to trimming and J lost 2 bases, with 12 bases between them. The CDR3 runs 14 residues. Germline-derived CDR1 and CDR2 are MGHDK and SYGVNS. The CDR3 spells CASSADRKTYEQYF. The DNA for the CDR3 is TGTGCCAGCAGTGCCGACAGAAAAACCTACGAGCAGTACTTC.

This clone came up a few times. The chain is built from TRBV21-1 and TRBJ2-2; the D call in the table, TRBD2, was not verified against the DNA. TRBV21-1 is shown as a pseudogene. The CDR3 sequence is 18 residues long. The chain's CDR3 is CASSKAGTSGRATGELFF. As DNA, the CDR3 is TGTGCCAGCAGCAAAGCAGGGACTAGCGGGAGGGCCACCGGGGAGCTGTTTTTT.

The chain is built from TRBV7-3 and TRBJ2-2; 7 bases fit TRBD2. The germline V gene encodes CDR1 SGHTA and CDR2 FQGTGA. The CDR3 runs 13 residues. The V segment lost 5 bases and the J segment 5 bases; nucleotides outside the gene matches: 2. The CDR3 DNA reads TGTGCCAGCAGCCCGGGGGGAACCGGGGAGCTGTTTTTT. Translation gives CASSPGGTGELFF.

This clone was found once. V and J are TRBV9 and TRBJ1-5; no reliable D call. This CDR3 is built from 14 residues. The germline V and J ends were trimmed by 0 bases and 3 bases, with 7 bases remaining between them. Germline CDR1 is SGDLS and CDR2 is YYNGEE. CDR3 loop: CASSVEASNQPQHF. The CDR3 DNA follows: TGTGCCAGCAGCGTAGAGGCTTCCAATCAGCCCCAGCATTTT.